Below, 5 T cell receptor beta chains from the same sample are listed, as sequenced in a study of cytomegalovirus exposure and HLA in healthy donors. Both 60 Vbeta primers and 13 Jbeta primers went into the PCR. Measured with immunoSEQ multiplex PCR; TCRdb has only the in-frame clones, and not every one. This table holds fewer than 200,000 clones, roughly a tenth found once. Sequencing was done on a sample of PBMCs. The receptors originated from a woman aged 25 to 39 in good health and CMV-seropositive.

This chain uses TRBV7-9 with TRBJ2-7, with 7 bases fitting TRBD1. Germline V gene data show CDR1 as SEHNR and CDR2 as FQNEAQ (reference sequence). The V segment lost 5 bases and the J segment 5 bases; nucleotides outside the gene matches: 6. This CDR3 has 13 amino acids. CDR3 bases: TGTGCCAGCAGCGGAGACAGGGACAACGAGCAGTACTTC. Translating it yields CASSGDRDNEQYF.

There are a few counts of this clone. V is TRBV19 and J is TRBJ1-5; no clear D. Germline V lookup: CDR1 LNHDA, CDR2 SQIVND (reference sequence). The CDR3 runs to 15 residues. V dropped 6 bases and J dropped 1 base, with 13 bases sitting between them. This CDR3 is CASSSRRISNQPQHF. In DNA form, the CDR3 reads TGTGCCAGTAGCAGTCGGCGGATAAGCAATCAGCCCCAGCATTTT.

This clone was detected a few times. The chain combines TRBV5-1 with TRBJ2-7, with 7 nucleotides matching TRBD1. J gave up 0 bases and V 9 bases, and 12 bases lay outside the gene matches. CDR3 length: 15 residues. CDR1 is SGHRS, CDR2 YFSETQ, per germline. CDR3 sequence reads: CATSRQGGYSYEQYF. CDR3 coding DNA: TGCGCCACCTCAAGACAGGGTGGGTACTCCTACGAGCAGTACTTC.

This clone has only a few counts. The CDR3 reads CASSFSSGRPKETQYF. The CDR3 DNA sequence: TGTGCCAGCAGTTTTTCTAGCGGGAGGCCGAAAGAGACCCAGTACTTC. This chain uses TRBV28 with TRBJ2-5; 11 bases align to TRBD2. V lost 3 bases and J lost 3; bases outside the gene matches: 6. Germline V gene lookup returns CDR1 MDHEN and CDR2 SYDVKM. The CDR3 covers 16 residues.

The rearrangement uses TRBV4-2 and TRBJ2-2; D remains ambiguous. The CDR3 has 13 residues. Between the trimmed V and J ends, which lost 2 bases and 6 bases, there was a span of 7 bases. CDR1 LGHNA and CDR2 YNFKEQ come from the germline V gene. The CDR3: CASSQRSSGELFF. The CDR3, as DNA: TGTGCCAGCAGCCAACGTAGTTCCGGGGAGCTGTTTTTT.